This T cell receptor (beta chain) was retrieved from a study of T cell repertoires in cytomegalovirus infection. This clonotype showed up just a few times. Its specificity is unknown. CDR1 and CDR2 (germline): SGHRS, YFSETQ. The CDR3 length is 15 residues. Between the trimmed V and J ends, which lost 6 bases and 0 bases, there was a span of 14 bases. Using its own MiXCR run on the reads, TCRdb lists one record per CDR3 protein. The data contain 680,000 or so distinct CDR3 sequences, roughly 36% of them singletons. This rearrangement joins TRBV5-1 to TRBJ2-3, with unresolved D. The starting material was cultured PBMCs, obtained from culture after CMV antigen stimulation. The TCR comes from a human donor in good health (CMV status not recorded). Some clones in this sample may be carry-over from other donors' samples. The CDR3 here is CASNPARSSTDTQYF. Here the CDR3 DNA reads TGCGCCAGCAACCCAGCTAGGTCGAGCACAGATACGCAGTATTTT. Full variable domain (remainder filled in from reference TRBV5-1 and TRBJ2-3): KAGVTQTPRYLIKTRGQQVTLSCSPISGHRSVSWYQQTPGQGLQFLFEYFSETQRNKGNFPGRFSGRQFSNSRSEMNVSTLELGDSALYLCASNPARSSTDTQYFGPGTRLTVL.